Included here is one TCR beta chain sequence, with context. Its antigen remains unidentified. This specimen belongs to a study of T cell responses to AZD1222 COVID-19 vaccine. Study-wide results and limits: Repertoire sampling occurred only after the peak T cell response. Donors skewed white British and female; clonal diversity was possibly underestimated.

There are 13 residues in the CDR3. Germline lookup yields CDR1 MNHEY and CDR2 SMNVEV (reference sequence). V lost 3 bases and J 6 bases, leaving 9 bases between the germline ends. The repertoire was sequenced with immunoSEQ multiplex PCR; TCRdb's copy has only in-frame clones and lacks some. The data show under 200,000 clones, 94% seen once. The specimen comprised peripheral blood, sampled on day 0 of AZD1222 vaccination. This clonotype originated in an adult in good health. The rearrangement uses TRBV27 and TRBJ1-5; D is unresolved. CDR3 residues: CASSLGLAQPQHF. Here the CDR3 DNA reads TGTGCCAGCAGTTTGGGCCTGGCTCAGCCCCAGCATTTT.